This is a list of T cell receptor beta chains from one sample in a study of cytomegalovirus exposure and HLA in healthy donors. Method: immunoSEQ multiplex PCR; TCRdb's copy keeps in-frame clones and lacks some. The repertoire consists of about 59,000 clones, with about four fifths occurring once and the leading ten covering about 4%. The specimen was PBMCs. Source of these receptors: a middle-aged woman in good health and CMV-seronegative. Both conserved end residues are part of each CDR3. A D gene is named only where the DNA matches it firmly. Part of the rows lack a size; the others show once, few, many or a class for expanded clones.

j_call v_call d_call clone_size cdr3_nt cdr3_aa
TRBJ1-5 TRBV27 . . TGTGCCAGCAGTTTGTATGAGGGTAGCAATCAGCCCCAGCATTTT CASSLYEGSNQPQHF
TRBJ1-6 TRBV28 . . TGTGCCAGCACCCTCCGACAGTCCTATAATTCACCCCTCCACTTT CASTLRQSYNSPLHF
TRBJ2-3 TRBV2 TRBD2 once TGTGCCAGCAGTGTCGGGGGGACTAGCGGGAGAACAGATACGCAGTATTTT CASSVGGTSGRTDTQYF
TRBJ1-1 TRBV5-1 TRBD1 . TGCGCCAGCAGCTTGGGACTTAGCAGGGGGGACACTGAAGCTTTCTTT CASSLGLSRGDTEAFF
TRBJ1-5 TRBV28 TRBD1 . TGTGCCAGCAGCCCTAATCCGGGACAGAGCAATCAGCCCCAGCATTTT CASSPNPGQSNQPQHF
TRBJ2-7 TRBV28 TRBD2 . TGTGCCAGCAGTCCTTCGACTAGCGGGGCCTACGAGCAGTACTTC CASSPSTSGAYEQYF
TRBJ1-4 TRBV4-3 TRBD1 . TGCGCCAGCAGCCAGTCCCAGGGGGCAACTAATGAAAAACTGTTTTTT CASSQSQGATNEKLFF
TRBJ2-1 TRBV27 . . TGTGCCAGCACTACTACAGGGAGCTCCTACAATGAGCAGTTCTTC CASTTTGSSYNEQFF
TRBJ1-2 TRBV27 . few TGTGCCAGCAGTTTCGGACAGAACTATGGCTACACCTTC CASSFGQNYGYTF
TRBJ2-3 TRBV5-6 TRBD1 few TGTGCCAGCAGCTCACCTTTGGACAGGGATGAGTATACGCAGTATTTT CASSSPLDRDEYTQYF
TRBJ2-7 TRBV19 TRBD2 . TGTGCCAGTAGCGGTAGCGGGAACCACTACGAGCAGTACTTC CASSGSGNHYEQYF
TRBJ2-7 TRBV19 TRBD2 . TGTGCCAGTAGTTCCCAACTAGCGGGAGGGCCCGGGTTGGGGGAGCAGTACTTC CASSSQLAGGPGLGEQYF
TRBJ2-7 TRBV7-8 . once TGTGCCAGCAGCCCCGAGCCAGGGTTGATCTACGAGCAGTACTTC CASSPEPGLIYEQYF
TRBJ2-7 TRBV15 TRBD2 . TGTGCCACCAGCAGAGAGGCGCGGGGGGTCTCCTACGAGCAGTACTTC CATSREARGVSYEQYF
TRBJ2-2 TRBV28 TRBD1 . TGTGCCACTTGGGACAGGAAGGCCGGGGAGCTGTTTTTT CATWDRKAGELFF
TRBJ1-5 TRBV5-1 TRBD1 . TGCGCCAGCAGCTTGGCCAGGGGGGCGGCGGATAGCAATCAGCCCCAGCATTTT CASSLARGAADSNQPQHF
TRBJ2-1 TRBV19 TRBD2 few TGTGCCAGTAGTATGGGCGGGAGCTCCTACAATGAGCAGTTCTTC CASSMGGSSYNEQFF
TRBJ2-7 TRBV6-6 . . TGTGCCAGCAGAACAGGGTCCTACGAGCAGTACTTC CASRTGSYEQYF
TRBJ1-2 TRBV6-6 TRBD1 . TGTGCCAGCAGGCAGGGGGGCGGAGGATATGGCTACACCTTC CASRQGGGGYGYTF
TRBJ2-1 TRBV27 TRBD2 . TGTGCCAGCGGTCAATTTGGCGGGGGATACAATGAGCAGTTCTTC CASGQFGGGYNEQFF
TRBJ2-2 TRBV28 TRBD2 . TGTGCCAGCAGTACACCCGGACTAGCCTTATACACCGGGGAGCTGTTTTTT CASSTPGLALYTGELFF
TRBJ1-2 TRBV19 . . TGTGCCAGTAGTACGAGTAGGACTGGAGACTATGGCTACACCTTC CASSTSRTGDYGYTF
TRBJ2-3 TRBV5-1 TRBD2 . TGCGCCAGCAGCAGTCCTCCGGGACTAGCGGGAGCAACCACAGATACGCAGTATTTT CASSSPPGLAGATTDTQYF
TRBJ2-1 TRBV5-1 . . TGCGCCAGCAGCTTGGCGGCGGACTCCTACAATGAGCAGTTCTTC CASSLAADSYNEQFF
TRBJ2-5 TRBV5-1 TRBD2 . TGCGCCAGCACCTCCATAGCGGGAGGGCCCGAAGAGACCCAGTACTTC CASTSIAGGPEETQYF
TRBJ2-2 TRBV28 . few TGTGCCAGCAGCTTGCGCACGCGGGGCGGGGAGCTGTTTTTT CASSLRTRGGELFF
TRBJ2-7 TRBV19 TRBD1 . TGTGCCAGTAGTCCGTCCGACAGGGGTCTCTACGAGCAGTACTTC CASSPSDRGLYEQYF
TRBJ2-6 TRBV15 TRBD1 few TGTGCCACCAGCACAGGGGGCTCTGGGGCCAACGTCCTGACTTTC CATSTGGSGANVLTF
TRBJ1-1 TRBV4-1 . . TGCGCCAGCAGGGGGGGAACGACGAACACTGAAGCTTTCTTT CASRGGTTNTEAFF
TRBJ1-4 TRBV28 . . TGTGCCAGCAGTCCGGGGGCTAATGAAAAACTGTTTTTT CASSPGANEKLFF
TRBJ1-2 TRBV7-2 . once TGTGCCAGCAGCTTTTCAGGGGAGCGGGGCTACACCTTC CASSFSGERGYTF
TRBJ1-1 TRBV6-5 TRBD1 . TGTGCCAGCAGTTACTCGGCAGGGGGCGGCGGAGCTTTCTTT CASSYSAGGGGAFF
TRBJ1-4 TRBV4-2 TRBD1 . TGTGCCAGCAGCCAGGACAGGGATAATGAAAAACTGTTTTTT CASSQDRDNEKLFF
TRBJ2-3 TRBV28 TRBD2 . TGTGCCAGCAGTGGGGGATCGCGGGAGGGCTTTGCAGATACGCAGTATTTT CASSGGSREGFADTQYF
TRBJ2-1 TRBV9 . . TGTGCCAGCAGCGATTTTTCGGGCGGGGCCTCCAATGAGCAGTTCTTC CASSDFSGGASNEQFF
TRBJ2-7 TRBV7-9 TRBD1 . TGTGCCAGCAGCACAACCGGGACAGCGGAAGAGCAGTACTTC CASSTTGTAEEQYF
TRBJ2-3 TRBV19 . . TGTGCCAGTAGGGGCCTGGACGGAGGTGACTGGGATACGCAGTATTTT CASRGLDGGDWDTQYF
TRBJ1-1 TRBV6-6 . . TGTGCCAGCAGGACCTCAGGGCAGGGAAAAACTGAAGCTTTCTTT CASRTSGQGKTEAFF
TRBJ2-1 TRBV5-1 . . TGCGCCAGCAGCTTGGAAACTCCCCCCGGGGTGCAGTTCTTC CASSLETPPGVQFF
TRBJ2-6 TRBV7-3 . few TGTGCCAGCAGCTCTGCTCCGCAGGGCGCTGGGGCCAACGTCCTGACTTTC CASSSAPQGAGANVLTF
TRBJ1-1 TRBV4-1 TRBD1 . TGCGCCAGCAGCCAAGATCGCCAGGGGGCCAAAGCTTTCTTT CASSQDRQGAKAFF
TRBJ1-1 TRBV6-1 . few TGTGCCAGCAGTGAGCGAGGCATGAACACTGAAGCTTTCTTT CASSERGMNTEAFF
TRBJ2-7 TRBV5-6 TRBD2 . TGTGCCAGCAGCTTGGTCGCGGGAGGGCCAGTCTACGAGCAGTACTTC CASSLVAGGPVYEQYF
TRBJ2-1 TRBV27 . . TGTGCCAGCAGTTTCTGGGCGGGGGCGTTGGGCAATGAGCAGTTCTTC CASSFWAGALGNEQFF
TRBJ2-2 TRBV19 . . TGTGCCAGTAGTGTCTCGCAGGGAACCGGGGAGCTGTTTTTT CASSVSQGTGELFF
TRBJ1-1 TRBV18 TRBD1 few TGTGCCAGCTCTACGGGAGGGACAGGGGGAACTGAAGCTTTCTTT CASSTGGTGGTEAFF
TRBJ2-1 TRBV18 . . TGTGCCAGCTCACCACCGGGGCAGGGCCTTTTGAGAAATGAGCAGTTCTTC CASSPPGQGLLRNEQFF
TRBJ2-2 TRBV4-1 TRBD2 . TGCGCCAGCAGCCAAGGGTTAGCGGGGGGGGTGGAGCTGTTTTTT CASSQGLAGGVELFF
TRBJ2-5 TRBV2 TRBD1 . TGTGCCAGCAGGGATAGGACAGGGCCACGGCGGGAGACCCAGTACTTC CASRDRTGPRRETQYF
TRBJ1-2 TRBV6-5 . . TGTGCCAGCAGAAAGGAGGTTTTCTATGGCTACACCTTC CASRKEVFYGYTF